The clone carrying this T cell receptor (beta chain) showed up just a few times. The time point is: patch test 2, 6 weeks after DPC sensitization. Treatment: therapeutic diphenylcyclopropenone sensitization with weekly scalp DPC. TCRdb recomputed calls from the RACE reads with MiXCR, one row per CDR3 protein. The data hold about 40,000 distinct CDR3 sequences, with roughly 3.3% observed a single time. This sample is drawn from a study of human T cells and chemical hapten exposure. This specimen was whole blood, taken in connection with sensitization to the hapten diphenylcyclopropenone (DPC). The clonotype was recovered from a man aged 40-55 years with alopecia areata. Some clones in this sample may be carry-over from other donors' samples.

CDR3 protein: CSARGVVSNQPQHF. CDR3 nucleotide sequence: TGCAGTGCTAGGGGGGTGGTAAGCAATCAGCCCCAGCATTTT. V gene TRBV20-1 combines with J gene TRBJ1-5, with D possibly TRBD1 on 5 matching bases. Germline assignment: CDR1 DFQATT and CDR2 SNEGSKA (reference sequence). V dropped 3 bases and J dropped 1 base, with 10 bases sitting between them. This CDR3 is 14 amino acids long.